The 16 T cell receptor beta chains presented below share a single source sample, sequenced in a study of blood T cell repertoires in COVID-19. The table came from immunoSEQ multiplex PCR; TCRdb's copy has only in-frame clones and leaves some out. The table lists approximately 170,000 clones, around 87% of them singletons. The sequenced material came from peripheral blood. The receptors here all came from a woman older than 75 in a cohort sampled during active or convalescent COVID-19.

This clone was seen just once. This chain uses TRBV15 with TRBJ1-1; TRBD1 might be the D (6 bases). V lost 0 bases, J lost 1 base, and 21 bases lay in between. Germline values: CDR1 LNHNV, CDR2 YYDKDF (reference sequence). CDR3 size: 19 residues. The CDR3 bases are TGTGCCACCAGCAGAGACGAATGGACAGCCCCCAAATCGAACACTGAAGCTTTCTTT. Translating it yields CATSRDEWTAPKSNTEAFF.

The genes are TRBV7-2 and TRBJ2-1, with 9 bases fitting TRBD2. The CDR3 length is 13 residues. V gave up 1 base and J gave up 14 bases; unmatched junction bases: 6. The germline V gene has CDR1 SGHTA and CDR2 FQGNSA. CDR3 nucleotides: TGTGCCAGCAGCTTAGAATGGCGGGAGGGGGAGTTCTTC. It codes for CASSLEWREGEFF. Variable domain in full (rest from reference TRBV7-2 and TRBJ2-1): GAGVSQSPSNKVTEKGKDVELRCDPISGHTALYWYRQSLGQGLEFLIYFQGNSAPDKSGLPSDRFSAERTGGSVSTLTIQRTQQEDSAVYLCASSLEWREGEFFGPGTRLTVL.

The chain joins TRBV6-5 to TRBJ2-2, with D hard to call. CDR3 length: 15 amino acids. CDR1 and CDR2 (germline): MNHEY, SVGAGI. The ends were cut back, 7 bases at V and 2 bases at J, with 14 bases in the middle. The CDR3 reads CASTRTTDNTGELFF. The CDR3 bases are TGTGCCAGCACCCGAACCACAGATAACACCGGGGAGCTGTTTTTT.

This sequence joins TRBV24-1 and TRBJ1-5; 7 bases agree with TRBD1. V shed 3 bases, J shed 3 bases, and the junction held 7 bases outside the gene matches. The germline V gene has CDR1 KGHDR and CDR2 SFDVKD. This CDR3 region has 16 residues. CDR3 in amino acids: CATSDPRQGVNQPQHF. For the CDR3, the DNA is TGTGCCACCAGTGATCCTCGACAGGGAGTCAATCAGCCCCAGCATTTT.

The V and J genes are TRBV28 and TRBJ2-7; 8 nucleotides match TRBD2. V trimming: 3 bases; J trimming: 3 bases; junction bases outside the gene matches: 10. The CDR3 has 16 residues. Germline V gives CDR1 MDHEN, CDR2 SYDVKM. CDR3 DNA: TGTGCCAGCAGTTTCAACCTTCCGGGAGGGGACTACGAGCAGTACTTC. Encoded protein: CASSFNLPGGDYEQYF.

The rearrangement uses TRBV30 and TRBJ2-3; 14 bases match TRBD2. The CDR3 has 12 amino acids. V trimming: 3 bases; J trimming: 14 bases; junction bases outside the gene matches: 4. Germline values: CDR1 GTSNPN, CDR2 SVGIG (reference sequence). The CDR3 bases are TGTGCCTGGAGCACCGGGACTAGCGGGAGGTATTTT. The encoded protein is CAWSTGTSGRYF.

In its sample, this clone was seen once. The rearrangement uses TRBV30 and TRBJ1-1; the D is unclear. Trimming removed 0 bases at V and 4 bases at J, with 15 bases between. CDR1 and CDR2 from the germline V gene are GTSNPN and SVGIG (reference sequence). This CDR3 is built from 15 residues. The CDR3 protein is CAWSVWASDITEAFF. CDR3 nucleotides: TGTGCCTGGAGTGTGTGGGCCTCCGATATCACTGAAGCTTTCTTT. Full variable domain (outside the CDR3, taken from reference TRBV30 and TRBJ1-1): SQTIHQWPATLVQPVGSPLSLECTVEGTSNPNLYWYRQAAGRGLQLLFYSVGIGQISSEVPQNLSASRPQDRQFILSSKKLLLSDSGFYLCAWSVWASDITEAFFGQGTRLTVV.

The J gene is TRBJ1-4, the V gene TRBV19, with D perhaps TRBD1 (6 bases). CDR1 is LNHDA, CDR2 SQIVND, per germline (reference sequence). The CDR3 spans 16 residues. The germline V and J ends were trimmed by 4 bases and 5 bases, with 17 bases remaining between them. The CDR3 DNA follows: TGTGCCAGTAGTAACCCCTACGGGGGGGCGAATGAAAAACTGTTTTTT. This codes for CASSNPYGGANEKLFF. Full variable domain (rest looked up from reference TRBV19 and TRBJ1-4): DGGITQSPKYLFRKEGQNVTLSCEQNLNHDAMYWYRQDPGQGLRLIYYSQIVNDFQKGDIAEGYSVSREKKESFPLTVTSAQKNPTAFYLCASSNPYGGANEKLFFGSGTQLSVL.

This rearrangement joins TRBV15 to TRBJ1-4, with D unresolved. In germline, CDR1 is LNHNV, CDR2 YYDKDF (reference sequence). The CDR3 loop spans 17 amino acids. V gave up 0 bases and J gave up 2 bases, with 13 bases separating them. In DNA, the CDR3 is TGTGCCACCAGCAGAGATCTCAAGGCAGCGACTAATGAAAAACTGTTTTTT. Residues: CATSRDLKAATNEKLFF.

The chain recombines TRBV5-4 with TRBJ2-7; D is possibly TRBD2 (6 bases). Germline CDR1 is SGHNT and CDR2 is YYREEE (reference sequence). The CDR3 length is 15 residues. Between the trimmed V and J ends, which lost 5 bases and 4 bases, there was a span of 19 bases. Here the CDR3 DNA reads TGTGCCAGCAGAACCTTTGGAGGGGCTGTTTACGAGCAGTACTTC. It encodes CASRTFGGAVYEQYF. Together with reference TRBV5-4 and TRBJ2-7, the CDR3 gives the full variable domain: ETGVTQSPTHLIKTRGQQVTLRCSSQSGHNTVSWYQQALGQGPQFIFQYYREEENGRGNFPPRFSGLQFPNYSSELNVNALELDDSALYLCASRTFGGAVYEQYFGPGTRLTVT.

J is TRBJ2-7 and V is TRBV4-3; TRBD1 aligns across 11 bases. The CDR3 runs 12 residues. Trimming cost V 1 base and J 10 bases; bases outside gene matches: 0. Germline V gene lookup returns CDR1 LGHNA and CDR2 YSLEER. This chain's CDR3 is CASSQGTGGQYF. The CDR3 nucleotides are TGCGCCAGCAGCCAAGGGACAGGGGGCCAGTACTTC.

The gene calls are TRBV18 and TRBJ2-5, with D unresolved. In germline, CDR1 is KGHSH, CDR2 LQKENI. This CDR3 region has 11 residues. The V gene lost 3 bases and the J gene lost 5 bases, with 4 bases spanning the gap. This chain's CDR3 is CASSPEETQYF. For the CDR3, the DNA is TGTGCCAGCTCACCGGAGGAGACCCAGTACTTC.

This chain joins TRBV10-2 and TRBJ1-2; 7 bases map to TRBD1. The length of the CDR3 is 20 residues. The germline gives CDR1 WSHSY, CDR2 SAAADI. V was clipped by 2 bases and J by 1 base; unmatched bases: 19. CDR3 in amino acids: CASSETPYYRQGGLNYGYTF. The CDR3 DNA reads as TGCGCCAGCAGTGAGACACCCTATTACCGACAGGGCGGACTTAACTATGGCTACACCTTC.

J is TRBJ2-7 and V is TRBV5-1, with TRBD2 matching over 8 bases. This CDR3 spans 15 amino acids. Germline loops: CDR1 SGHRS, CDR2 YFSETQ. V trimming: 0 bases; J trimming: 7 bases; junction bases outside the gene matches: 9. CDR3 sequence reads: CASSLDPGGDGEQYF. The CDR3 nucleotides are TGCGCCAGCAGCTTGGACCCCGGGGGGGATGGAGAGCAGTACTTC.

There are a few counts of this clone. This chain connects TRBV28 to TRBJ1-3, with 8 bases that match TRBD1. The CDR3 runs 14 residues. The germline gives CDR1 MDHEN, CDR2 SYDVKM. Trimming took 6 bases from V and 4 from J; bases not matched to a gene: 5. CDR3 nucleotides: TGTGCCAGCAGCATCCGGGACAGGGGAAACACCATATATTTT. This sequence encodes CASSIRDRGNTIYF.

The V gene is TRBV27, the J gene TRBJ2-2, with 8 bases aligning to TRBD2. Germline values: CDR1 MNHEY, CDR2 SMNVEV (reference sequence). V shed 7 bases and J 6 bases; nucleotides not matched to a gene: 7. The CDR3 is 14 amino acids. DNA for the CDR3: TGTGCCAGCAAGAAGCGGGGGCCTCCCGGGGAGCTGTTTTTT. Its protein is CASKKRGPPGELFF.